Listed here are 14 T cell receptor beta chains from one sample, sequenced in a study of OX40 agonist ivuxolimab in advanced cancers. Produced via immunoSEQ multiplex PCR; TCRdb's table is partial and in-frame only. The sample includes about 76,000 clones, about 82% of them seen just once. Sequencing was performed on CD4+ or CD8+ T cells sorted from blood, taken in a trial of the OX40 agonist ivuxolimab. These receptors came from an adult with an advanced solid tumor such as melanoma, head and neck, liver or kidney cancer.

The CDR3 is CASSAGLAAYEQYF. CDR3 DNA sequence: TGTGCCAGCAGTGCCGGGCTAGCGGCCTACGAGCAGTACTTC. The chain recombines TRBV2 with TRBJ2-7, with 7 positions matching TRBD2. The ends lost 4 bases at V and 2 bases at J; junction bases unmatched: 5. This CDR3 region has 14 residues. Germline lookup yields CDR1 SNHLY and CDR2 FYNNEI.

The chain uses TRBV6-4 and TRBJ2-5, with D hard to call. Germline V gene lookup returns CDR1 MRHNA and CDR2 SNTAGT. The CDR3 spans 13 residues. V dropped 7 bases and J dropped 2 bases, with 11 bases sitting between them. CDR3 loop: CASTRDGQETQYF. In nucleotides, the CDR3 is TGTGCCAGCACAAGGGATGGTCAAGAGACCCAGTACTTC.

This clone was detected only once. The chain links TRBV6-5 to TRBJ2-3; tentatively, D is TRBD2 (5 bases). This CDR3 spans 13 amino acids. CDR1 is MNHEY and CDR2 is SVGAGI in the germline V gene. Trimming pared 2 bases from V and 8 bases from J, leaving 11 bases between. Here the CDR3 DNA reads TGTGCCAGCAGTTACAGAGGCCGGGGTACGCAGTATTTT. Translated, it gives CASSYRGRGTQYF.

The chain has TRBV7-2 and TRBJ1-3, with 7 bases matching TRBD1. This CDR3 is built from 14 residues. CDR1 is SGHTA and CDR2 is FQGNSA in the germline V gene. V shed 5 bases and J 0 bases; nucleotides not matched to a gene: 1. The CDR3 DNA is TGTGCCAGCAGCGGGACAGTCTCTGGAAACACCATATATTTT. It is translated as CASSGTVSGNTIYF.

This chain joins TRBV4-1 and TRBJ2-3; TRBD2 matches at 9 bases. Germline V gene sequence: CDR1 MGHRA, CDR2 YSYEKL. Losses at the gene ends were 0 bases for V and 2 bases for J; bases not matched to a gene: 6. The CDR3 sequence is 17 residues long. CDR3 region: CASSQERVAGVTDTQYF. In DNA, the CDR3 is TGCGCCAGCAGCCAAGAGAGGGTAGCGGGGGTCACAGATACGCAGTATTTT.

The genes are TRBV6-6 and TRBJ1-1; 9 bases fit TRBD1. From germline, CDR1 is MNHNY and CDR2 SVGAGI (reference sequence). The CDR3 extends over 14 amino acids. The V gene end was trimmed by 0 bases and the J gene end by 10 bases; junction bases not matched to a gene: 6. CDR3 amino acids: CASSYSHGTGLAFF. In nucleotides, the CDR3 is TGTGCCAGCAGTTACTCCCACGGGACAGGGTTAGCTTTCTTT.

The chain is built from TRBV6-4 and TRBJ2-2, with 12 bases fitting TRBD1. J was trimmed by 4 bases and V by 1 base; bases with no gene match: 1. The CDR3 has 16 residues. CDR1 and CDR2 (germline): MRHNA, SNTAGT. The CDR3 loop is CASSDWGQGATGELFF. CDR3 bases: TGTGCCAGCAGTGACTGGGGACAGGGGGCCACCGGGGAGCTGTTTTTT.

This clone was picked up one time. V is TRBV4-1 and J is TRBJ2-3; 8 bases line up with TRBD1. This CDR3 is 17 amino acids long. Looked up from germline, CDR1 is MGHRA and CDR2 is YSYEKL. V lost 1 base to trimming and J lost 4 bases; unmatched junction nucleotides: 10. CDR3 bases: TGCGCCAGCAGCCAAGGTTCGGACAGGGCGTCGGCAGATACGCAGTATTTT. This codes for CASSQGSDRASADTQYF.

The rearrangement joins TRBV10-3 to TRBJ1-2, with D possibly matching TRBD1 (5 bases). CDR1 and CDR2 from the germline V gene are ENHRY and SYGVKD. The CDR3 is 12 residues long. Trimming shortened V by 7 bases and J by 4 bases, and 10 bases separated the two germline ends. The CDR3 DNA reads TGTGCCATCAACGGCAGGGCCTATGGCTACACCTTC. Translated: CAINGRAYGYTF.

The chain joins TRBV19 to TRBJ1-2; D ambiguous. CDR3 length: 16 amino acids. V lost 3 bases and J 8 bases, leaving 22 bases between the germline ends. Germline V gives CDR1 LNHDA, CDR2 SQIVND (reference sequence). The CDR3 DNA follows: TGTGCCAGTAGTATCGGGGTTGTCGGTCTTTCGGGAGGCTACACCTTC. Translating gives CASSIGVVGLSGGYTF.

The chain uses TRBV30 and TRBJ1-5; 9 bases are shared with TRBD1. The ends lost 4 bases at V and 7 bases at J; junction bases unmatched: 5. The CDR3 is 13 amino acids. The V gene's germline CDR1 is GTSNPN and CDR2 SVGIG (reference sequence). CDR3 sequence reads: CAWKGQGGQPQHF. The CDR3 DNA reads as TGTGCCTGGAAGGGACAGGGTGGGCAGCCCCAGCATTTT.

This rearrangement joins TRBV27 to TRBJ2-1, with TRBD2 matching over 8 bases. The CDR3 is 17 residues long. V shed 2 bases and J 5 bases; nucleotides not matched to a gene: 11. The V gene's germline CDR1 is MNHEY and CDR2 SMNVEV (reference sequence). The CDR3 nucleotides are TGTGCCAGCAGTTTACGGACCGGGGGGGAGGGCCACAATGAGCAGTTCTTC. Protein product: CASSLRTGGEGHNEQFF.

The chain is built from TRBV19 and TRBJ1-1; D unclear. Germline-derived CDR1 and CDR2 are LNHDA and SQIVND (reference sequence). V was shortened by 1 base and J by 7 bases, with 13 bases between the two germline ends. The CDR3 has 14 residues. In DNA, the CDR3 is TGTGCCAGTAGTATAGTCGAAAGACGACATGAAGCTTTCTTT. Protein: CASSIVERRHEAFF.

The chain carries TRBV28 and TRBJ1-2, with D tentatively TRBD1 (6 bases). The CDR3 runs to 13 residues. V was shortened by 7 bases and J by 4 bases, with 13 bases between the two germline ends. Germline lookup yields CDR1 MDHEN and CDR2 SYDVKM. CDR3 sequence reads: CASIAQGAYGYTF. In DNA form, the CDR3 reads TGTGCCAGCATTGCACAGGGCGCCTATGGCTACACCTTC.